Shown below are 30 T cell receptor beta chains from a single sample sequenced in a study of OX40 agonist ivuxolimab in advanced cancers. Only in-frame clones appear in the TCRdb table, and some are missing; sequencing was by immunoSEQ multiplex PCR. The repertoire holds around 35,000 clones, with around 81% as singletons. The source was CD4+ or CD8+ T cells sorted from blood, collected in a trial of the OX40 agonist ivuxolimab. These receptors were obtained from an adult with an advanced solid tumor such as melanoma, head and neck, liver or kidney cancer.

This clone is labeled medium-sized. The chain uses TRBV6-1 and TRBJ1-1, with D possibly being TRBD1 (6 bases). The CDR3 extends over 13 amino acids. The V end lost 4 bases, the J end lost 2 bases, and 8 bases lay between the germline ends. CDR1 is MNHNS, CDR2 SASEGT, per germline. The DNA for the CDR3 is TGTGCCAGCAGTGGGACAGATAACACTGAAGCTTTCTTT. Amino acids: CASSGTDNTEAFF.

The V call is TRBV5-4, the J call TRBJ1-6, with 9 positions matching TRBD1. The junction had 6 bases not matched to a gene; V was cut back by 0 bases and J by 8 bases. This CDR3 contains 16 residues. Germline V lookup: CDR1 SGHNT, CDR2 YYREEE (reference sequence). This chain's CDR3 is CASSLDPDRGDSPLHF. In DNA form, the CDR3 reads TGTGCCAGCAGCTTGGACCCGGACAGGGGTGATTCACCCCTCCACTTT. Full variable domain (missing parts from reference TRBV5-4 and TRBJ1-6): ETGVTQSPTHLIKTRGQQVTLRCSSQSGHNTVSWYQQALGQGPQFIFQYYREEENGRGNFPPRFSGLQFPNYSSELNVNALELDDSALYLCASSLDPDRGDSPLHFGNGTRLTVT.

The J gene is TRBJ2-1, the V gene TRBV5-1; D gene uncertain. The V end was cut by 4 bases, the J end by 10 bases, with 18 bases between. The CDR3 runs 14 residues. Per the germline V gene, CDR1 is SGHRS and CDR2 is YFSETQ. The CDR3 DNA is TGCGCCAGCAGCCTTTTTTCGGACCAGCTAGAGCAGTTCTTC. As protein: CASSLFSDQLEQFF.

This chain uses TRBV7-2 with TRBJ2-2; possible D gene TRBD2, 6 bases. The CDR3 is 16 amino acids. Germline CDR1 reads SGHTA; CDR2 reads FQGNSA. Trimming stripped 5 bases from V and 4 bases from J, with 17 bases between. CDR3 residues: CASSRAAGQVTGELFF. Written as DNA, the CDR3 is TGTGCCAGCAGCCGGGCTGCGGGGCAAGTCACCGGGGAGCTGTTTTTT.

CDR3 DNA: TGTGCCAGCAGCTTAAGAGGTTTGAGAGGCAGCGAGCAGTTCTTC. Amino acids: CASSLRGLRGSEQFF. The genes are TRBV7-9 and TRBJ2-1; D is unresolved. Trimming stripped 2 bases from V and 10 bases from J, with 18 bases between. Germline CDR1 and CDR2: SEHNR and FQNEAQ (reference sequence). There are 15 residues in the CDR3.

Remarks on this clone: This likely comes from a read error, as the CDR3 has no conserved phenylalanine or tryptophan at its end. CDR3 sequence (DNA): TGCGCCAGCAGCTTGGCCCAGACTAGCGGGGAAAAATTTATCTACGAGCAGTACCTC. It translates to CASSLAQTSGEKFIYEQYL. This chain links TRBV5-1 with TRBJ2-7; the match to TRBD2 covers 11 bases. The CDR3 loop spans 19 amino acids. The germline V gene has CDR1 SGHRS and CDR2 YFSETQ. V trimming: 0 bases; J trimming: 3 bases; junction bases outside the gene matches: 14.

The chain links TRBV27 to TRBJ2-7, with 10 bases aligning to TRBD1. After removal of 6 bases from V and 6 bases from J, the junction contained 8 bases not matched to a gene. From germline, CDR1 is MNHEY and CDR2 SMNVEV (reference sequence). The CDR3 consists of 14 residues. CDR3 nucleotide sequence: TGTGCCAGCAGCCGGACAGGGGGAGGTAGCGAGCAGTACTTC. Translating gives CASSRTGGGSEQYF.

This clone came up once. V and J are TRBV6-5 and TRBJ1-1, with TRBD1 matching 7 bases. CDR3 size: 13 residues. Germline assignment: CDR1 MNHEY and CDR2 SVGAGI. V lost 7 bases, J lost 6 bases, and 8 bases stayed unmatched. DNA for the CDR3: TGTGCCAGCACCCAACAGGGGCGGGCTGAAGCTTTCTTT. Translating gives CASTQQGRAEAFF.

The chain is built from TRBV7-2 and TRBJ2-2; TRBD2 is a possible D gene (5 bases). Between the trimmed V and J ends, which lost 6 bases and 4 bases, there was a span of 12 bases. The CDR3 contains 14 residues. Germline CDR1 reads SGHTA; CDR2 reads FQGNSA. The CDR3, as DNA: TGTGCCAGCAGGCCCCACGGGGTCACCGGGGAGCTGTTTTTT. This gives the protein CASRPHGVTGELFF.

This chain links TRBV19 with TRBJ2-1, with 11 bases matching TRBD2. CDR1 LNHDA and CDR2 SQIVND come from the germline V gene (reference sequence). There are 16 residues in the CDR3. With V trimmed by 4 bases and J by 2 bases, 4 bases remained unmatched. CDR3 in amino acids: CASSKLAGVAYNEQFF. The CDR3 nucleotides are TGTGCCAGTAGTAAACTAGCGGGAGTGGCCTACAATGAGCAGTTCTTC.

This chain joins TRBV5-6 and TRBJ2-6, with D uncertain. This CDR3 has 17 amino acids. V lost 4 bases and J 1 base, leaving 15 bases between the germline ends. CDR1 SGHDT and CDR2 YYEEEE come from the germline V gene. For the CDR3, the DNA is TGTGCCAGCAGCGGCGCAAGGGCAGCTTCTGGGGCCAACGTCCTGACTTTC. Residues: CASSGARAASGANVLTF. The full variable domain, in which reference TRBV5-6 and TRBJ2-6 provide the parts outside the CDR3, is DAGVTQSPTHLIKTRGQQVTLRCSPKSGHDTVSWYQQALGQGPQFIFQYYEEEERQRGNFPDRFSGHQFPNYSSELNVNALLLGDSALYLCASSGARAASGANVLTFGAGSRLTVL.

CDR3 coding DNA: TGCAGCGTTTTCCGGCCCCTTAACACTGAAGCTTTCTTT. This sequence encodes CSVFRPLNTEAFF. The rearrangement links TRBV29-1 to TRBJ1-1; no reliable D call. V gave up 5 bases and J gave up 2 bases, with 12 bases separating them. The CDR3 is made up of 13 amino acids. The V gene's germline CDR1 is SQVTM and CDR2 ANQGSEA. Variable domain in full (rest from reference TRBV29-1 and TRBJ1-1): SAVISQKPSRDICQRGTSLTIQCQVDSQVTMMFWYRQQPGQSLTLIATANQGSEATYESGFVIDKFPISRPNLTFSTLTVSNMSPEDSSIYLCSVFRPLNTEAFFGQGTRLTVV.

This rearrangement joins TRBV7-8 to TRBJ1-2, with a possible D match to TRBD1 (6 bases). This CDR3 has 14 residues. Germline V gene data show CDR1 as SGHVS and CDR2 as FQNEAQ. V dropped 5 bases and J dropped 6 bases, with 16 bases sitting between them. The CDR3 protein is CASSQPGAPNGYTF. The CDR3 DNA is TGTGCCAGCAGCCAACCAGGGGCCCCGAATGGCTACACCTTC.

This chain uses TRBV5-1 with TRBJ1-3; D call uncertain. Germline CDR1 is SGHRS and CDR2 is YFSETQ. V lost 4 bases and J lost 0, with 11 bases in between. The CDR3 runs 15 residues. The CDR3 DNA follows: TGCGCCAGCAGCCCCCCCCTCTCCTCTGGAAACACCATATATTTT. It specifies CASSPPLSSGNTIYF.

The chain combines TRBV5-4 with TRBJ2-5, with a weak D call TRBD2 (7 bases). Germline V gene sequence: CDR1 SGHNT, CDR2 YYREEE (reference sequence). V was pared by 1 base and J by 5 bases, with 15 bases between. The CDR3 consists of 15 residues. CDR3 residues: CASSLMGGLGETQYF. In DNA, the CDR3 is TGTGCCAGCAGCTTGATGGGGGGGCTTGGTGAGACCCAGTACTTC.

As DNA, the CDR3 is TGTGCCAGCTCACCAGGGGGGTTGGAGGAGCCCCAGCATTTT. This codes for CASSPGGLEEPQHF. The gene calls are TRBV18 and TRBJ1-5, with D perhaps TRBD1 (5 bases). The germline gives CDR1 KGHSH, CDR2 LQKENI. This CDR3 region has 14 residues. Trimming left V 2 bases short and J 8 bases short, with 13 bases between.

The chain is built from TRBV11-2 and TRBJ2-3; 13 positions agree with TRBD2. The ends lost 2 bases at V and 7 bases at J; junction bases unmatched: 3. Germline V gene lookup returns CDR1 SGHAT and CDR2 FQNNGV. This CDR3 has 15 residues. The CDR3 reads CASSLSGTSGNTQYF. CDR3 nucleotides: TGTGCCAGCAGCTTATCCGGGACTAGCGGGAATACGCAGTATTTT. Combining the CDR3 with reference TRBV11-2 and TRBJ2-3 gives the whole variable domain EAGVAQSPRYKIIEKRQSVAFWCNPISGHATLYWYQQILGQGPKLLIQFQNNGVVDDSQLPKDRFSAERLKGVDSTLKIQPAKLEDSAVYLCASSLSGTSGNTQYFGPGTRLTVL.

The chain couples TRBV28 to TRBJ1-2; 10 positions match TRBD1. Germline CDR1 reads MDHEN; CDR2 reads SYDVKM. The CDR3 contains 14 residues. V lost 6 bases and J lost 7; bases outside the gene matches: 8. This CDR3 reads CASSSLDRGLGYTF. The CDR3 DNA follows: TGTGCCAGCAGCTCCCTCGACAGGGGGCTTGGCTACACCTTC.

The rearrangement uses TRBV7-2 and TRBJ2-5; 7 positions match TRBD1. This CDR3 region has 14 residues. CDR1 is SGHTA and CDR2 is FQGNSA in the germline V gene. The V segment lost 5 bases and the J segment 4 bases; nucleotides outside the gene matches: 7. The CDR3 bases are TGTGCCAGCAGCAGACAGGGTTTAGGAGAGACCCAGTACTTC. Translated, it gives CASSRQGLGETQYF.

V and J are TRBV2 and TRBJ1-2; 7 positions agree with TRBD1. The CDR3 consists of 14 residues. Per germline, CDR1 SNHLY and CDR2 FYNNEI. Losses at the gene ends were 7 bases for V and 7 bases for J; bases not matched to a gene: 12. This CDR3 is CASILTRTGVGYTF. The CDR3 bases are TGTGCCAGCATCCTTACGAGGACAGGAGTTGGCTACACCTTC. Together with reference TRBV2 and TRBJ1-2, the CDR3 gives the full variable domain: EPEVTQTPSHQVTQMGQEVILRCVPISNHLYFYWYRQILGQKVEFLVSFYNNEISEKSEIFDDQFSVERPDGSNFTLKIRSTKLEDSAMYFCASILTRTGVGYTFGSGTRLTVV.

This chain connects TRBV9 to TRBJ1-3; no firm D call. This CDR3 spans 13 amino acids. CDR1 SGDLS and CDR2 YYNGEE come from the germline V gene. Trimming cost V 4 bases and J 9 bases, with 14 bases left between them. This CDR3 reads CASSLGGVGTIYF. The CDR3 DNA reads TGTGCCAGCAGCCTAGGCGGGGTAGGCACCATATATTTT.

On this clone itself: Other DNA sequences in the same sample also yield this CDR3. The gene calls are TRBV5-1 and TRBJ1-1; TRBD1 agrees at 7 bases. This CDR3 has 14 residues. Trimming at V came to 4 bases and at J to 0 bases, leaving 3 bases not matched to a gene. Germline V CDR1 and CDR2: SGHRS, YFSETQ. The CDR3 is CASSQGTVNTEAFF. The CDR3 DNA is TGCGCCAGCAGCCAGGGGACAGTGAACACTGAAGCTTTCTTT.

The rearrangement links TRBV5-6 to TRBJ2-2; 9 nucleotides line up with TRBD2. The CDR3 loop spans 17 amino acids. V was pared by 1 base and J by 7 bases, with 11 bases of the junction left unmatched. Germline V CDR1 and CDR2: SGHDT, YYEEEE. In DNA form, the CDR3 reads TGTGCCAGCAGCTTGAATCTGGCGGGAGGGCCGGGCGGGGAGCTGTTTTTT. It yields the protein CASSLNLAGGPGGELFF. The full variable domain, rest sourced from reference TRBV5-6 and TRBJ2-2, is DAGVTQSPTHLIKTRGQQVTLRCSPKSGHDTVSWYQQALGQGPQFIFQYYEEEERQRGNFPDRFSGHQFPNYSSELNVNALLLGDSALYLCASSLNLAGGPGGELFFGEGSRLTVL.

The V gene is TRBV6-5, the J gene TRBJ1-3; no clear D gene. This CDR3 is built from 14 residues. Germline values: CDR1 MNHEY, CDR2 SVGAGI. V was pared by 6 bases and J by 7 bases, with 16 bases between. The CDR3 reads CASSSRPSGNTIYF. The CDR3 region has the DNA TGTGCCAGCAGCTCACGGCCTTCCGGTAACACCATATATTTT.

The chain joins TRBV5-1 to TRBJ1-1, with D uncertain. This CDR3 is 14 amino acids long. Deletions cut 3 bases from V and 1 base from J, with 10 bases between. Germline CDR1 and CDR2: SGHRS and YFSETQ. The CDR3 sequence is CASSYLDGNTEAFF. The CDR3 bases are TGCGCCAGCAGCTACTTAGACGGGAACACTGAAGCTTTCTTT.

This clone was seen just once. The J gene is TRBJ1-4, the V gene TRBV6-5, with D unresolved. Germline V gene data show CDR1 as MNHEY and CDR2 as SVGAGI. Trimming shortened V by 5 bases and J by 0 bases, and 7 bases separated the two germline ends. The CDR3 runs to 14 residues. The CDR3 DNA sequence: TGTGCCAGCAGTATAACAGCAACTAATGAAAAACTGTTTTTT. Translated, it gives CASSITATNEKLFF.

This chain links TRBV7-2 with TRBJ2-5; D not certain. The CDR3 runs to 12 residues. The germline V and J ends were trimmed by 4 bases and 1 base, with 4 bases remaining between them. Germline assignment: CDR1 SGHTA and CDR2 FQGNSA. DNA for the CDR3: TGTGCCAGCAGCTGGGGCCAAGAGACCCAGTACTTC. Its protein is CASSWGQETQYF.

V is TRBV7-2 and J is TRBJ2-2; 13 bases align to TRBD2. Looked up from germline, CDR1 is SGHTA and CDR2 is FQGNSA. Trimming took 5 bases from V and 1 from J; bases not matched to a gene: 4. This CDR3 has 17 amino acids. CDR3 in DNA: TGTGCCAGCAGCCTTGGGACTAGCGGGGAGAACACCGGGGAGCTGTTTTTT. Amino acid sequence: CASSLGTSGENTGELFF.

The DNA of the CDR3 is TGTGCCACCACCCCCAGTTGGACAGGGGTGAGAGGAGAGACCCAGTACTTC. This sequence encodes CATTPSWTGVRGETQYF. The chain links TRBV15 to TRBJ2-5; 9 bases align to TRBD1. Germline-derived CDR1 and CDR2 are LNHNV and YYDKDF (reference sequence). This CDR3 spans 17 amino acids. V shed 7 bases, J shed 4 bases, and the junction held 16 bases outside the gene matches.

Notes on this clone: The identical CDR3 is also encoded by other nucleotide sequences in the sample. This chain connects TRBV20-1 to TRBJ2-1; D is unclear. CDR1 DFQATT and CDR2 SNEGSKA come from the germline V gene (reference sequence). The V and J ends lost 7 bases and 6 bases respectively, with 7 bases between them. The CDR3 consists of 10 residues. CDR3 DNA sequence: TGCAGTGGGGGTGTCAATGAGCAGTTCTTC. Protein product: CSGGVNEQFF.